This TCR beta chain was recovered during a study of blood T cell repertoires in COVID-19. The repertoire was sequenced with immunoSEQ multiplex PCR; TCRdb's copy has only in-frame clones and lacks some. Of just over 80,000 clones in the sample, more than 65% were seen once. The CDR3 is 11 amino acids. Germline assignment: CDR1 MNHEY and CDR2 SMNVEV (reference sequence). With 10 bases removed from V and 9 bases from J, the gap between germline ends came to 13 bases. The receptor was derived from an elderly woman with active or convalescent COVID-19. Sample: peripheral blood. The gene calls are TRBV27 and TRBJ2-1; a possible D gene is TRBD1 (5 bases). CDR3 coding DNA: TGTGCCACCAAAAGGGGCAGTGAGCAGTTCTTC. Amino acids: CATKRGSEQFF.